This T cell receptor beta chain was retrieved from a study of cytomegalovirus exposure and HLA in healthy donors. Study results and caveats: The authors excluded some V segments, including TRBV6-2 and TRBV6-3, as indistinguishable.

13 Jbeta primers and 60 Vbeta primers were used for the PCR. Some clones are missing from TCRdb's copy, which holds only in-frame ones; the method was immunoSEQ multiplex PCR. The data contain about 120,000 clones, under 90% of them singletons. Trimming cost V 2 bases and J 5 bases; bases outside gene matches: 7. The germline gives CDR1 KGHSH, CDR2 LQKENI. The length of the CDR3 is 15 residues. While unrecorded immune exposures were likely, the donors were nominally healthy when sampled. A word on this clone: What it recognizes is unknown.

This TCR came from a woman in her 30s in good health and CMV-seronegative. The J gene is TRBJ2-3, the V gene TRBV18; 7 positions match TRBD2. The sequencing sample was made of PBMCs. Written as DNA, the CDR3 is TGTGCCAGCTCACCAGAGCTAGCGGCCAAAGATACGCAGTATTTT. Amino acid sequence: CASSPELAAKDTQYF.